Included here is one T cell receptor beta chain sequence, with context. Measured with immunoSEQ multiplex PCR; TCRdb has only the in-frame clones, and not every one. The sample has some 120,000 clones; around 81% are singletons. The sample belongs to a study of radiation and T cells in renal cell carcinoma. Time point described: blood 2 weeks post-SBRT. Stated treatment: 15 Gy SBRT to primary tumor, nephrectomy 4 weeks later. Germline V lookup: CDR1 MGHRA, CDR2 YSYEKL. After removal of 4 bases from V and 2 bases from J, the junction contained 9 bases not matched to a gene. The CDR3 spans 16 residues. Sequenced here: blood, sampled from a patient whose treatment included radiotherapy and nephrectomy. The chain combines TRBV4-1 with TRBJ2-3, with TRBD2 identical over 7 bases. The receptor's source is a man between 45 and 60 years old with renal cell carcinoma. The CDR3 sequence: CASSPEAGGTTDTQYF. The CDR3 DNA reads as TGCGCCAGCAGCCCCGAAGCCGGGGGGACCACAGATACGCAGTATTTT.